The 28 T cell receptor gamma chains in this list originate from one sample, sequenced in a study of gamma-delta chains in newborns, infants, children. TCRdb reanalysed the reads via CATT. The data show 95 to 130 gamma-chain clones, 80% to 95% seen once. Sequencing was done on a sample of blood. All receptors derive from a child who received the measles vaccine. This table probably holds off-target reads from a library built for another chain.

Of note for this clone: The DNA is left out, because the CDR3 cannot be placed on it with certainty; the CDR3 is given as TCRdb lists it. The J gene went uncalled, whereas the V gene is TRGV9. The germline CDR1 and CDR2 sequences are GITISATS and ISYDGTV (reference sequence). The CDR3 extends over 25 residues, inclusive of both ends. CDR3 region: CACDTAGGYAWDTRQMFFGTGIKLF.

The V gene corresponds to TRGV9; no J gene was called. Germline V lookup: CDR1 GITISATS, CDR2 ISYDGTV (reference sequence). This CDR3 is 15 amino acids long. CDR3 coding DNA: TGTGCCTGTGACGTACTGGGGGATTTGACAGCACAACTCTTCTTT. Protein: CACDVLGDLTAQLFF.

A note on this clone: The limits of the CDR3 on the DNA are not certain, so only TCRdb's listed CDR3 is given. Other DNA variants within this sample encode the same CDR3. The V gene was identified as TRGV9, while no J gene was called. Germline lookup yields CDR1 GITISATS and CDR2 ISYDGTV (reference sequence). The CDR3 spans 26 residues, counting both ends. The CDR3 loop is CACDKNRNAISWDTRQMFFGTGIKLF.

Comments on this clone: The DNA is left out, because the CDR3 cannot be placed on it with certainty; the CDR3 is given as TCRdb lists it. The J gene has no call, while the V gene is TRGV9. Termini included, the CDR3 measures 24 amino acids. In germline, CDR1 is GITISATS, CDR2 ISYDGTV (reference sequence). CDR3 sequence reads: CACDSTGDAWDTRQMFFGTGIKLF.

For this clone: Because the CDR3's place on the DNA is in doubt, the DNA is left out and the CDR3 is given as listed by TCRdb. A V gene of TRGV9 was called, but no J gene was assigned. The V gene's germline CDR1 is GITISATS and CDR2 ISYDGTV (reference sequence). The CDR3 contains 27 residues when both ends are counted. The chain's CDR3 is CACDAVLGDTEVWDTRQMFFGTGIKLF.

For this clone: Because the CDR3's place on the DNA is in doubt, the DNA is left out and the CDR3 is given as listed by TCRdb. The J gene is uncalled and the V gene is TRGV9. CDR1 GITISATS and CDR2 ISYDGTV come from the germline V gene (reference sequence). With termini counted, the CDR3 has 28 amino acids. CDR3 loop: CACDTASGGYASSWDTRQMFFGTGIKLF.

With respect to this clone: The limits of the CDR3 on the DNA are not certain, so only TCRdb's listed CDR3 is given. J gene calling gave no result, while the V gene is TRGV9. Germline loops: CDR1 GITISATS, CDR2 ISYDGTV (reference sequence). The CDR3 length equals 26 residues, ends included. The CDR3 sequence is CACDPSLGVRSWDTRQMFFGTGIKLF.

With regard to this clone: The DNA is left out, because the CDR3 cannot be placed on it with certainty; the CDR3 is given as TCRdb lists it. The V gene reported is TRGV9; the J gene is uncalled. The CDR3 is 24 residues long, counting both termini. Germline lookup yields CDR1 GITISATS and CDR2 ISYDGTV (reference sequence). The CDR3 here is CACDTGGYSWDTRQMFFGTGIKLF.

As concerns this clone: The limits of the CDR3 on the DNA are not certain, so only TCRdb's listed CDR3 is given. The V gene is listed as TRGV9; no J gene was called. Including both end residues, the CDR3 is 26 amino acids long. The germline gives CDR1 GITISATS, CDR2 ISYDGTV (reference sequence). The CDR3 loop reads CACDTVRVPSSWDTRQMFFGTGIKLF.

As concerns this clone: The DNA is left out, because the CDR3 cannot be placed on it with certainty; the CDR3 is given as TCRdb lists it. This specimen includes other DNA sequences encoding the same CDR3. No J gene was called, and the V gene is TRGV9. Germline CDR1 is GITISATS and CDR2 is ISYDGTV (reference sequence). Inclusive of both ends, the CDR3 amounts to 25 amino acids. Here the CDR3 reads CACDTGGYGSWDTRQMFFGTGIKLF.

As to this clone: The DNA is omitted, as the CDR3 cannot be located on it reliably, and the CDR3 follows TCRdb's listing. Called V gene: TRGV9; the J gene was not called. The CDR3 totals 23 residues, both ends included. The V gene's germline CDR1 is GITISATS and CDR2 ISYDGTV (reference sequence). The CDR3 is CACDGVSGRDTRQMFFGTGIKLF.

Of note for this clone: No DNA is shown, since the ends of the CDR3 on it are uncertain; the CDR3 is the one TCRdb lists. The V gene was identified as TRGV9, while no J gene was called. The CDR3 numbers 24 amino acids, ends counted. Germline V gene lookup returns CDR1 GITISATS and CDR2 ISYDGTV (reference sequence). CDR3 sequence: CACDTGWGSWDTRQMFFGTGIKLF.

In regard to this clone: It is unclear where the CDR3 begins or ends on the DNA, so no DNA is shown, and the CDR3 is as TCRdb lists it. The V gene call is TRGV9, and the J gene call is absent. The germline gives CDR1 GITISATS, CDR2 ISYDGTV (reference sequence). A total of 25 residues make up the CDR3, ends included. CDR3 sequence reads: CACDTAGLSSWDTRQMFFGTGSKLF.

With regard to this clone: It is unclear where the CDR3 begins or ends on the DNA, so no DNA is shown, and the CDR3 is as TCRdb lists it. Here the CDR3 reads CACDTAGGGFGSWDTRQMFFGTGIKLF. V gene TRGV9 was called; the J gene was not. Germline-derived CDR1 and CDR2 are GITISATS and ISYDGTV (reference sequence). Both ends counted, the CDR3 spans 27 residues.

Comments on this clone: Because the CDR3's place on the DNA is in doubt, the DNA is left out and the CDR3 is given as listed by TCRdb. With the J gene uncalled, the V gene is TRGV9. Germline V CDR1 and CDR2: GITISATS, ISYDGTV (reference sequence). The CDR3 region is 25 residues in length, termini included. The CDR3 sequence: CACDTGGWSSWDTRQMFFGTGIKLF.

As to this clone: No DNA is shown, since the ends of the CDR3 on it are uncertain; the CDR3 is the one TCRdb lists. With the J gene uncalled, the V gene is TRGV9. In germline, CDR1 is GITISATS, CDR2 ISYDGTV (reference sequence). Both ends counted, the CDR3 spans 27 residues. CDR3 region: CACDYVLGDDESWDTRQMFFGTGIKLF.

On this clone itself: The DNA is omitted, as the CDR3 cannot be located on it reliably, and the CDR3 follows TCRdb's listing. J gene calling gave no result, while the V gene is TRGV9. Germline V gene lookup returns CDR1 GITISATS and CDR2 ISYDGTV (reference sequence). 28 amino acids form the CDR3, both terminal residues included. This chain's CDR3 is CACDTVGRRYSSSWDTRQMFFGTGIKLF.

The V segment is TRGV9, and no J call was made. The CDR3 loop spans 26 amino acids. Germline-derived CDR1 and CDR2 are GITISATS and ISYDGTV (reference sequence). The CDR3 here is CACDRILGVFSWDTRQMFLGTGIKLF. Written as DNA, the CDR3 is TGTGCCTGTGATCGGATACTGGGGGTGTTCTCCTGGGACACCCGACAGATGTTTCTCGGAACTGGCATCAAACTCTTC.

The sample holds one count of this clone. The DNA is left out, because the CDR3 cannot be placed on it with certainty; the CDR3 is given as TCRdb lists it. The V gene call is TRGV9, and the J gene call is absent. Per the germline V gene, CDR1 is GITISATS and CDR2 is ISYDGTV (reference sequence). The CDR3 is 26 residues long, counting both termini. The CDR3 spells CACAPGGYEVPWDTRQMFFGTGIKLF.

To note about this clone: It is unclear where the CDR3 begins or ends on the DNA, so no DNA is shown, and the CDR3 is as TCRdb lists it. The V gene reported is TRGV9; the J gene is uncalled. The CDR3 length is 25 residues, termini included. Germline-derived CDR1 and CDR2 are GITISATS and ISYDGTV (reference sequence). The CDR3 loop is CACDTVLGDSWDTRQMFFGTGIKLF.

Remarks on this clone: It is unclear where the CDR3 begins or ends on the DNA, so no DNA is shown, and the CDR3 is as TCRdb lists it. No J gene call was made, and the V gene is TRGV9. The CDR3 is 27 residues long, counting both termini. Germline CDR1 and CDR2: GITISATS and ISYDGTV (reference sequence). Here the CDR3 reads CACDITGGQLSSWDTRQMFFGTGIKLF.

With regard to this clone: The DNA is left out, because the CDR3 cannot be placed on it with certainty; the CDR3 is given as TCRdb lists it. CDR3 amino acids: CACDNTGSSWDTRQMFFGTGIKLF. With the J gene uncalled, the V gene is TRGV9. Germline V gene sequence: CDR1 GITISATS, CDR2 ISYDGTV (reference sequence). The CDR3 is 24 residues long, ends included.

No J gene call was made, and the V gene is TRGV9. The CDR3 is 18 amino acids. Germline V gene data show CDR1 as GITISATS and CDR2 as ISYDGTV (reference sequence). CDR3: CACDKILGDIKVTVQLFF. CDR3 nucleotide sequence: TGTGCCTGTGACAAGATACTGGGGGATATAAAGGTGACAGTACAACTCTTCTTT.

The V gene is listed as TRGV9; no J gene was called. The germline V gene encodes CDR1 GITISATS and CDR2 ISYDGTV (reference sequence). The CDR3 is 17 residues long. The CDR3 sequence is CACDPVLGDQGTAQLFF. The CDR3 bases are TGTGCCTGTGACCCTGTACTGGGGGATCAAGGGACAGCACAACTCTTCTTT.

This clone was seen only a few times. It is unclear where the CDR3 begins or ends on the DNA, so no DNA is shown, and the CDR3 is as TCRdb lists it. The J gene is uncalled and the V gene is TRGV9. CDR1 is GITISATS and CDR2 is ISYDGTV in the germline V gene (reference sequence). The CDR3 totals 27 residues, both ends included. This CDR3 is CACDTGGTATNSWDTRQMFFGTGIKLF.

Concerning this clone itself: Because the CDR3's place on the DNA is in doubt, the DNA is left out and the CDR3 is given as listed by TCRdb. The V gene was identified as TRGV9, while no J gene was called. With termini counted, the CDR3 has 32 amino acids. CDR1 and CDR2 from the germline V gene are GITISATS and ISYDGTV (reference sequence). The CDR3: CAFRVPWMISFLLGTDSWDTRQMFFGTGIKLF.

As concerns this clone: The DNA is omitted, as the CDR3 cannot be located on it reliably, and the CDR3 follows TCRdb's listing. The V gene was identified as TRGV9, while no J gene was called. Germline CDR1 GITISATS, CDR2 ISYDGTV (reference sequence). The CDR3 is 27 amino acids in total, end residues counted. The CDR3: CACDTGWGLQSSWDTRQMFFGTGIKLF.

A note on this clone: The limits of the CDR3 on the DNA are not certain, so only TCRdb's listed CDR3 is given. TRGV9 is the V gene, and the J gene was not called. With termini counted, the CDR3 has 24 amino acids. Germline CDR1 is GITISATS and CDR2 is ISYDGTV (reference sequence). Here the CDR3 reads CACGTGWGSWDTRQMFFGTGIKLF.